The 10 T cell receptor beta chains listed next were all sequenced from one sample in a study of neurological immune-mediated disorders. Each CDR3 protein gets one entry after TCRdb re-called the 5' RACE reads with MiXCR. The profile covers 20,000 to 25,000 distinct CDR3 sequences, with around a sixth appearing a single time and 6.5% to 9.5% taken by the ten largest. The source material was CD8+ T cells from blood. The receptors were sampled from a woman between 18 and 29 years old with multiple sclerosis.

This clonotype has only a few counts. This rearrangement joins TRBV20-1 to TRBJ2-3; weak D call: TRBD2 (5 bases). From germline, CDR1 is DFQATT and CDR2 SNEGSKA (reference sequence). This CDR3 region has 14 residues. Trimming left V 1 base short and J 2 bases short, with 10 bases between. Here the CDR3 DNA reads TGCAGTGCTAGAGGTAGCGTAGCCACAGATACGCAGTATTTT. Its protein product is CSARGSVATDTQYF.

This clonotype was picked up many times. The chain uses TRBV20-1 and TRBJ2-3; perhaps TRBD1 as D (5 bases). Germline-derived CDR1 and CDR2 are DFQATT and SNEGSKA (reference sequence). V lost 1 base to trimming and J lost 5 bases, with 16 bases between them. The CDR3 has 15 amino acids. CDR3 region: CSARARLIGVDTQYF. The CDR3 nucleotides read TGCAGTGCTAGAGCCAGATTGATAGGGGTAGATACGCAGTATTTT.

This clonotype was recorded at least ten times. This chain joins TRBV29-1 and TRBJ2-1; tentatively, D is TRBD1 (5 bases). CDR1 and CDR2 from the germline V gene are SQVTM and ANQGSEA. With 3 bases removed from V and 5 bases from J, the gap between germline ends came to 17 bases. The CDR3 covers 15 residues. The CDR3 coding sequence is TGCAGCGTTGACGGATTCACAGGACGTGACAATGAGCAGTTCTTC. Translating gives CSVDGFTGRDNEQFF.

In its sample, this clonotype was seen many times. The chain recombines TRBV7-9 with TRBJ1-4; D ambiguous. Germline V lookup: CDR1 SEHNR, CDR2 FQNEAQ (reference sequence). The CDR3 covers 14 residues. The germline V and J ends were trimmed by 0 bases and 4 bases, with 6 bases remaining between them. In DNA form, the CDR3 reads TGTGCCAGCAGCTTAGCTGCTCGTAATGAAAAACTGTTTTTT. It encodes CASSLAARNEKLFF. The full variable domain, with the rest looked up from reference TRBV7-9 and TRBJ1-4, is DTGVSQNPRHKITKRGQNVTFRCDPISEHNRLYWYRQTLGQGPEFLTYFQNEAQLEKSRLLSDRFSAERPKGSFSTLEIQRTEQGDSAMYLCASSLAARNEKLFFGSGTQLSVL.

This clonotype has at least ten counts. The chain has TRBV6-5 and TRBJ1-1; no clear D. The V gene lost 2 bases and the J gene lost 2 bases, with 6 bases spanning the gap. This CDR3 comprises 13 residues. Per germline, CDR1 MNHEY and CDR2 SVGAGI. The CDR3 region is CASSYTKNTEAFF. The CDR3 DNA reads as TGTGCCAGCAGTTACACCAAAAACACTGAAGCTTTCTTT.

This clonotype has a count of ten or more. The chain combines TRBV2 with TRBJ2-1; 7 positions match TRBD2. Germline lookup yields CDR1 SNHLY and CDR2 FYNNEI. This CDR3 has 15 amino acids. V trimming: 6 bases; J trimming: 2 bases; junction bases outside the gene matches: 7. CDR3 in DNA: TGTGCCAGCAGGAACCGGGACTACACCTACAATGAGCAGTTCTTC. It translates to CASRNRDYTYNEQFF.

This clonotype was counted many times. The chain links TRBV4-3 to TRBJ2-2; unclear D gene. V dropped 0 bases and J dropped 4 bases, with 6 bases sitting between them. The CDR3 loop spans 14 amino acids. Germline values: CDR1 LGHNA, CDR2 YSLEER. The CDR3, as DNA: TGCGCCAGCAGCCAAGAAGATAGCACCGGGGAGCTGTTTTTT. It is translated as CASSQEDSTGELFF.

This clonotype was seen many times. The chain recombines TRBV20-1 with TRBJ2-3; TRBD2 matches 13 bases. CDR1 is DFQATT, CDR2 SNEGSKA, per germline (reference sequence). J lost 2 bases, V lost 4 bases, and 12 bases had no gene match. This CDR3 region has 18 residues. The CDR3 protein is CSATVTSGGSGITDTQYF. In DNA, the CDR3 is TGCAGTGCTACAGTGACTAGCGGGGGGTCTGGGATCACAGATACGCAGTATTTT.

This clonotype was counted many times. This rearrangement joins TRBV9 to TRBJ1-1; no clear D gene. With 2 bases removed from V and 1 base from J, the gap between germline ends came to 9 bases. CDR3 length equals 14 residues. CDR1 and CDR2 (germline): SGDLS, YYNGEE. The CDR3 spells CASSVDAENTEAFF. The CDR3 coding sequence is TGTGCCAGCAGCGTCGACGCGGAGAACACTGAAGCTTTCTTT.

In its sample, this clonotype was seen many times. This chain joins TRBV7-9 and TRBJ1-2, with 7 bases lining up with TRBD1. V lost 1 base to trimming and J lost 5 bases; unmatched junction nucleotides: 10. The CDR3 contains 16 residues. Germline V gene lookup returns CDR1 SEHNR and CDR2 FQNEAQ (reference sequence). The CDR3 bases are TGTGCCAGCAGCTTAGGTCTGGGACAGACGCAATATGGCTACACCTTC. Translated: CASSLGLGQTQYGYTF.